This TCR beta chain was sequenced during a study of blood T cell repertoires in COVID-19. Across the study: Acute and convalescent COVID-19 samples came from the United States, Italy and Spain. Nucleic acid was either cDNA or gDNA, and it came from T cells, B-cell-depleted T cells, or PBMCs.

In the original analysis: Reference gene primer amplification yielded estimated nucleated cell counts. Method: immunoSEQ multiplex PCR; TCRdb's copy keeps in-frame clones and lacks some. For V, J and clone size, that table is used; D and trimming come from the DNA. In the table there are nearly 200,000 clones, 70% to 90% of which are singletons. The J segment lost 3 bases and the V segment lost 6 bases, leaving 4 bases of the junction unmatched. From germline, CDR1 is SGHRS and CDR2 YFSETQ. CDR3 size: 13 residues. The TCR comes from a woman aged 40-49 years who had recovered from COVID-19. Sequencing input: peripheral blood. The V and J genes are TRBV5-1 and TRBJ2-3; 7 bases agree with TRBD2. The CDR3 protein is CASTPGGTDTQYF. CDR3 nucleotide sequence: TGCGCCAGCACTCCGGGGGGAACAGATACGCAGTATTTT.